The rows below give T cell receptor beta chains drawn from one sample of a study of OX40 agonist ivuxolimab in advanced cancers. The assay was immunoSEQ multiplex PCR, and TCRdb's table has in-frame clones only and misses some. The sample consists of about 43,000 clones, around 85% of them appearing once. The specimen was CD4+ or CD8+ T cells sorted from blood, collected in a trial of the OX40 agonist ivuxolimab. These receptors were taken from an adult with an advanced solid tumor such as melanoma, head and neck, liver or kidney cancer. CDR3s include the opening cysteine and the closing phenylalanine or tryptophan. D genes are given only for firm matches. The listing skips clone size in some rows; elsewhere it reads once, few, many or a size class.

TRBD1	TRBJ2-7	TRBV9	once	TGTGCCAGCAGCCCCGGGACAGGAACCTACGAGCAGTACTTC	CASSPGTGTYEQYF
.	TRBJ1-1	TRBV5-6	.	TGTGCCAGCAGCTTGGTGGAGGACACTGAAGCTTTCTTT	CASSLVEDTEAFF
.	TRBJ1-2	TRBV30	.	TGTGCCTGGAACCCAGGGGCTAGTGGCTACACCTTC	CAWNPGASGYTF
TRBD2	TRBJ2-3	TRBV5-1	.	TGCGCCAGCAGCACCGGACTAGCGGGCGTCACAGATACGCAGTATTTT	CASSTGLAGVTDTQYF
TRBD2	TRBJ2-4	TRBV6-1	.	TGTGCCAGCAGTTCTAGCGGGAGGGCCGAAAACATTCAGTACTTC	CASSSSGRAENIQYF
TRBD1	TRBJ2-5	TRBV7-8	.	TGTGCCAGCAGCTTAGCCTCAGACAGGGTATGGGAGACCCAGTACTTC	CASSLASDRVWETQYF
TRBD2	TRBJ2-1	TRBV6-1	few	TGTGCCAGCAGTGCGTTGACTGGGGAGGGTAATGAGCAGTTCTTC	CASSALTGEGNEQFF
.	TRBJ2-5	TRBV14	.	TGTGCCAGCAGCCAAGCGGTCTGGGGGCGAGAGACCCAGTACTTC	CASSQAVWGRETQYF
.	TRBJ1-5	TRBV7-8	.	TGTGCCAGCAGCTTAGAGGGAACTGGCAATCAGCCCCAGCATTTT	CASSLEGTGNQPQHF
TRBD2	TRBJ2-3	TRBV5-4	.	TGTGCCAGCAGCTTGGAGACTAGCGGGGGAGTCGCGCAGTATTTT	CASSLETSGGVAQYF
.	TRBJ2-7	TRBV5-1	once	TGCGCCAGCAGCTTGGGGGCAGGGGAAGCCTACGAGCAGTACTTC	CASSLGAGEAYEQYF
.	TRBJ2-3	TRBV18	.	TGTGCCAGCTCACCAATTGACACAGATACGCAGTATTTT	CASSPIDTDTQYF
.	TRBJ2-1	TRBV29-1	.	TGCAGCGTTGAGAAGTTGGGGGCCTACAATGAGCAGTTCTTC	CSVEKLGAYNEQFF
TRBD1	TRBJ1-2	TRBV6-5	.	TGTGCCAGCAGTGGGACAGGGGGGTATGGCTACACCTTC	CASSGTGGYGYTF
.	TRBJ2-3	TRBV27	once	TGTGCCAGCAGCAGGGGCTCTGCAGATACGCAGTATTTT	CASSRGSADTQYF
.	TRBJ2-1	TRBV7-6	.	TGTGCCAGCAGCCCCCGTACGAGCTCCTACAATGAGCAGTTCTTC	CASSPRTSSYNEQFF
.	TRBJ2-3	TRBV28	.	TGTGCCAGCAGTTTATCAGGGCAGCGGGCGGATACGCAGTATTTT	CASSLSGQRADTQYF
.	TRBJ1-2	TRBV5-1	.	TGTGCCAGCAGCTTGAGGGGAAGCGGTGGCTACACCTTC	CASSLRGSGGYTF
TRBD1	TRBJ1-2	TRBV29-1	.	TGCAGCGGACAGGGGGAGAACTATGGCTACACCTTC	CSGQGENYGYTF
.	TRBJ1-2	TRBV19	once	TGTGCCAGTAGTATTTTAAGAGGCAGGGTCAACTATGGCTACACCTTC	CASSILRGRVNYGYTF
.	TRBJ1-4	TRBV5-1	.	TGCGCCAGCAGCCCGGCCGAGGACACGGGGGTAGAAAAACTGTTTTTT	CASSPAEDTGVEKLFF
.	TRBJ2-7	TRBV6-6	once	TGTGCCAGCAGTTTTGGTAGCTCCTACGAGCAGTACTTC	CASSFGSSYEQYF
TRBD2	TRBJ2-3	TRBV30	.	TGTGCCTGGAGCGGGGAGGGCGCGGGAGGCACAGATACGCAGTATTTT	CAWSGEGAGGTDTQYF
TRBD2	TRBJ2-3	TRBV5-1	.	TGCGCCAGCAGCCACCCGGGGACTAGGGCCCCAGATACGCAGTATTTT	CASSHPGTRAPDTQYF
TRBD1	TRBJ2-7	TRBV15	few	TGTGCCACCAGCAGGACAGGGCCTGACGAGCAGTACTTC	CATSRTGPDEQYF
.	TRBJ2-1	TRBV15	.	TGTGCCACCAGCAGAGAATGGGACTGGGACGGGGATGAGCAGTTCTTC	CATSREWDWDGDEQFF
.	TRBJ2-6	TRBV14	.	TGTGCCAGCAGCGAAAGGACTGGGGCCAACGTCCTGACTTTC	CASSERTGANVLTF
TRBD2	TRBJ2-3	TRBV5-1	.	TGCGCCAGCAGCTTGAGTTCTAGCGGGAGCCGCAGCACAGATACGCAGTATTTT	CASSLSSSGSRSTDTQYF
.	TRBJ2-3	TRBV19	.	TGTGCCAGTAGTATTCGCGGGGGCTCTAGCACAGATACGCAGTATTTT	CASSIRGGSSTDTQYF
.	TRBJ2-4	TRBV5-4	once	TGTGCCAGCAGCCATCCCGACGCGTACATTCAGTACTTC	CASSHPDAYIQYF
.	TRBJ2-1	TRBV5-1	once	TGCGCCAGCACCAGGAGCTGGAACGGGGACAATGAGCAGTTCTTC	CASTRSWNGDNEQFF
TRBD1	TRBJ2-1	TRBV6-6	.	TGTGCCAGCAGCCGACAGGGGGCCATAAGCAATGAGCAGTTCTTC	CASSRQGAISNEQFF
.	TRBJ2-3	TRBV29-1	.	TGCAGCGTTGGAGGGGTCACAGATACGCAGTATTTT	CSVGGVTDTQYF